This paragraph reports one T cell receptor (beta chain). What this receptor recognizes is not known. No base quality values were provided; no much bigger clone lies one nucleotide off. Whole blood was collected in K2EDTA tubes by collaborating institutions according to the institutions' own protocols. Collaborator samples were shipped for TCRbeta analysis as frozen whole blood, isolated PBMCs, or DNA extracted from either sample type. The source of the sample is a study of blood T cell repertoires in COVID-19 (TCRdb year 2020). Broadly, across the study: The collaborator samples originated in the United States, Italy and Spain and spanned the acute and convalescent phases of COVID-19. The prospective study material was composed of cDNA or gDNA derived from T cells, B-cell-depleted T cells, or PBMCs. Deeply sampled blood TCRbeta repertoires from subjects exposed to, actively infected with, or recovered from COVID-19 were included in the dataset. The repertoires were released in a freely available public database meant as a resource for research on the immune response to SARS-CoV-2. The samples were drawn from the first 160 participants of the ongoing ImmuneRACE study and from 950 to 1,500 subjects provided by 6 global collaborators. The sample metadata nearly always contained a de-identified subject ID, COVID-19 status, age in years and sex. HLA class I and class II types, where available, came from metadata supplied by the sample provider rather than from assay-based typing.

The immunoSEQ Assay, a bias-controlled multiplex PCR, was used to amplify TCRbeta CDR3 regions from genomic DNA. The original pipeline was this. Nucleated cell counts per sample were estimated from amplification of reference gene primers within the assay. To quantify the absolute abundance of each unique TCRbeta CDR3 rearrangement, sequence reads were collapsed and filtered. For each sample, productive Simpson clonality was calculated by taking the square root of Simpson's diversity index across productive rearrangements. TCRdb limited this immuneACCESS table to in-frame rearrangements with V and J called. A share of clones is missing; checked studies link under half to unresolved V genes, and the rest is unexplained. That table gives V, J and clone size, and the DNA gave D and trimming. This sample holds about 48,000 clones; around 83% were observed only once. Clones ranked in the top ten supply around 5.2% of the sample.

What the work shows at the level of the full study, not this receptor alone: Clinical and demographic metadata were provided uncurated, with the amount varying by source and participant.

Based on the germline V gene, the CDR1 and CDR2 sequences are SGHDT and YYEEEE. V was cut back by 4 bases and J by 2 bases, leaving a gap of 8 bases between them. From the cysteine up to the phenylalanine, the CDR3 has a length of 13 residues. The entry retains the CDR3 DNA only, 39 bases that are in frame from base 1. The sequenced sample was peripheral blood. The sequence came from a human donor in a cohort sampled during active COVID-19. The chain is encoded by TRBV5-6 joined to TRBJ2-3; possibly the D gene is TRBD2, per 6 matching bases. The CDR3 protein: CASSRDFTDTQYF. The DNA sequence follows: TGTGCCAGCAGCCGGGACTTCACAGATACGCAGTATTTT.